Below, 2 T cell receptor beta chains from the same sample are listed, as sequenced in a study of blood T cell repertoires in COVID-19. Sequencing used immunoSEQ multiplex PCR; TCRdb keeps in-frame clones, though not all of them. This repertoire shows about 380,000 clones, around 89% found once; its top ten account for roughly 1.2%. Sequencing was performed on peripheral blood. These receptors all come from a man aged 35-49 years with acute or convalescent COVID-19.

The chain is built from TRBV5-5 and TRBJ2-3; 8 bases agree with TRBD1. The CDR3 runs 16 residues. V lost 0 bases, J lost 2 bases, and 5 bases stayed unmatched. The germline V gene has CDR1 SGHKS and CDR2 YYEKEE (reference sequence). CDR3 sequence: CASSLAGTGFTDTQYF. In DNA, the CDR3 is TGTGCCAGCAGCTTGGCGGGGACAGGCTTCACAGATACGCAGTATTTT.

This clone was counted between two and nine times. CDR3 loop: CASKKHGQKNTEAFF. The CDR3 DNA sequence: TGTGCCAGTAAGAAACACGGACAGAAGAACACTGAAGCTTTCTTT. The chain couples TRBV19 to TRBJ1-1; the D gene is possibly TRBD1 (6 bases). V was pared by 7 bases and J by 1 base, with 16 bases between. Germline V gives CDR1 LNHDA, CDR2 SQIVND (reference sequence). The CDR3 extends over 15 amino acids.